The 8 T cell receptor beta chains listed next were all sequenced from one sample in a study of blood T cells in healthy people across ages (dated by TCRdb to the mid-2010s). The method was 5' RACE. This sample was sequenced with an Illumina HiSeq 2500. A second PCR of about 6 to 12 cycles was run with a J-beta primer mix and a sample-barcoded 5' primer. In TCRdb, the public reads were trimmed at Q25 with fastp and aligned with MiXCR, with productive beta chains retained. When rows share a CDR3 protein, they turn into one entry using the most common DNA and genes. Across this sample there are hundreds of thousands of distinct CDR3 sequences, with over 40% seen only once. The ten largest clones take up about 32% of the sample. Sequenced input: blood. Receptors originate from a man older than 75 in good health.

This clonotype was seen more than once but under ten times. The chain couples TRBV5-6 to TRBJ2-1, with 8 bases that match TRBD1. Losses at the gene ends were 2 bases for V and 9 bases for J; bases not matched to a gene: 13. Per the germline V gene, CDR1 is SGHDT and CDR2 is YYEEEE. The CDR3 is made up of 16 amino acids. CDR3 DNA: TGTGCCAGCAGCTTTTCCGTATGGACAGGGTTCGTTGAGCAGTTCTTC. Protein: CASSFSVWTGFVEQFF.

This clonotype was observed once. A much larger clone differs by one base, so this may be a read error. J is TRBJ2-5 and V is TRBV4-2; no reliable D call. The length of the CDR3 is 16 residues. Trimming stripped 0 bases from V and 2 bases from J, with 13 bases between. The V gene's germline CDR1 is LGHNA and CDR2 YNFKEQ. The CDR3 sequence is CASSQEGVEMQETQYF. CDR3 nucleotide sequence: TGTGCCAGCAGCCAAGAGGGCGTCGAGATGCAAGAGACCCAGTACTTC.

The gene calls are TRBV29-1 and TRBJ2-5, with D possibly matching TRBD2 (7 bases). This CDR3 contains 12 residues. V was clipped by 4 bases and J by 6 bases, with 12 bases between them. The germline gives CDR1 SQVTM, CDR2 ANQGSEA. CDR3 nucleotides: TGCAGCGTTGCGGGGGGCGGGAAGACCCAGTACTTC. This sequence encodes CSVAGGGKTQYF.

The chain uses TRBV7-9 and TRBJ2-3; TRBD1 might be the D (8 bases). Germline CDR1 reads SEHNR; CDR2 reads FQNEAQ (reference sequence). This CDR3 spans 15 amino acids. Trimming took 4 bases from V and 2 from J, leaving 13 bases between them. As DNA, the CDR3 is TGTGCCAGCAGCTCACAGGGGGGGTACACAGATACGCAGTATTTT. It codes for CASSSQGGYTDTQYF.

The chain couples TRBV6-5 to TRBJ2-7; D gene unclear. V was pared by 6 bases and J by 5 bases, with 14 bases between. This CDR3 comprises 13 residues. Germline CDR1 is MNHEY and CDR2 is SVGAGI. The CDR3 DNA follows: TGTGCCAGCAGCCCCTCCCCGGGTAACGAGCAGTACTTC. This translates into CASSPSPGNEQYF.

The table lists this clonotype with a count of one. CDR3: CASSDGLLNEQFF. The DNA for the CDR3 is TGTGCCAGCAGTGATGGACTTTTAAATGAGCAGTTCTTC. The chain joins TRBV6-1 to TRBJ2-1, with a possible D match to TRBD2 (5 bases). Trimming pared 3 bases from V and 7 bases from J, leaving 10 bases between. CDR1 and CDR2 from the germline V gene are MNHNS and SASEGT. This CDR3 is 13 amino acids long.

This chain connects TRBV6-5 to TRBJ2-3; 9 bases match TRBD2. The CDR3 has 15 residues. V shed 2 bases and J 2 bases; nucleotides not matched to a gene: 2. Germline V gives CDR1 MNHEY, CDR2 SVGAGI. In DNA, the CDR3 is TGTGCCAGCAGTTACGCGGGGGGGCCCACAGATACGCAGTATTTT. It yields the protein CASSYAGGPTDTQYF.

This chain connects TRBV7-2 to TRBJ2-5; 11 nucleotides align to TRBD2. Germline V lookup: CDR1 SGHTA, CDR2 FQGNSA. The CDR3 loop spans 20 amino acids. Trimming removed 1 base from V and 2 bases from J; junction bases left unmatched: 15. This chain's CDR3 is CASSLVAGGPKVLGQETQYF. DNA of the CDR3: TGTGCCAGCAGCTTAGTAGCGGGAGGGCCGAAGGTCTTGGGACAAGAGACCCAGTACTTC.